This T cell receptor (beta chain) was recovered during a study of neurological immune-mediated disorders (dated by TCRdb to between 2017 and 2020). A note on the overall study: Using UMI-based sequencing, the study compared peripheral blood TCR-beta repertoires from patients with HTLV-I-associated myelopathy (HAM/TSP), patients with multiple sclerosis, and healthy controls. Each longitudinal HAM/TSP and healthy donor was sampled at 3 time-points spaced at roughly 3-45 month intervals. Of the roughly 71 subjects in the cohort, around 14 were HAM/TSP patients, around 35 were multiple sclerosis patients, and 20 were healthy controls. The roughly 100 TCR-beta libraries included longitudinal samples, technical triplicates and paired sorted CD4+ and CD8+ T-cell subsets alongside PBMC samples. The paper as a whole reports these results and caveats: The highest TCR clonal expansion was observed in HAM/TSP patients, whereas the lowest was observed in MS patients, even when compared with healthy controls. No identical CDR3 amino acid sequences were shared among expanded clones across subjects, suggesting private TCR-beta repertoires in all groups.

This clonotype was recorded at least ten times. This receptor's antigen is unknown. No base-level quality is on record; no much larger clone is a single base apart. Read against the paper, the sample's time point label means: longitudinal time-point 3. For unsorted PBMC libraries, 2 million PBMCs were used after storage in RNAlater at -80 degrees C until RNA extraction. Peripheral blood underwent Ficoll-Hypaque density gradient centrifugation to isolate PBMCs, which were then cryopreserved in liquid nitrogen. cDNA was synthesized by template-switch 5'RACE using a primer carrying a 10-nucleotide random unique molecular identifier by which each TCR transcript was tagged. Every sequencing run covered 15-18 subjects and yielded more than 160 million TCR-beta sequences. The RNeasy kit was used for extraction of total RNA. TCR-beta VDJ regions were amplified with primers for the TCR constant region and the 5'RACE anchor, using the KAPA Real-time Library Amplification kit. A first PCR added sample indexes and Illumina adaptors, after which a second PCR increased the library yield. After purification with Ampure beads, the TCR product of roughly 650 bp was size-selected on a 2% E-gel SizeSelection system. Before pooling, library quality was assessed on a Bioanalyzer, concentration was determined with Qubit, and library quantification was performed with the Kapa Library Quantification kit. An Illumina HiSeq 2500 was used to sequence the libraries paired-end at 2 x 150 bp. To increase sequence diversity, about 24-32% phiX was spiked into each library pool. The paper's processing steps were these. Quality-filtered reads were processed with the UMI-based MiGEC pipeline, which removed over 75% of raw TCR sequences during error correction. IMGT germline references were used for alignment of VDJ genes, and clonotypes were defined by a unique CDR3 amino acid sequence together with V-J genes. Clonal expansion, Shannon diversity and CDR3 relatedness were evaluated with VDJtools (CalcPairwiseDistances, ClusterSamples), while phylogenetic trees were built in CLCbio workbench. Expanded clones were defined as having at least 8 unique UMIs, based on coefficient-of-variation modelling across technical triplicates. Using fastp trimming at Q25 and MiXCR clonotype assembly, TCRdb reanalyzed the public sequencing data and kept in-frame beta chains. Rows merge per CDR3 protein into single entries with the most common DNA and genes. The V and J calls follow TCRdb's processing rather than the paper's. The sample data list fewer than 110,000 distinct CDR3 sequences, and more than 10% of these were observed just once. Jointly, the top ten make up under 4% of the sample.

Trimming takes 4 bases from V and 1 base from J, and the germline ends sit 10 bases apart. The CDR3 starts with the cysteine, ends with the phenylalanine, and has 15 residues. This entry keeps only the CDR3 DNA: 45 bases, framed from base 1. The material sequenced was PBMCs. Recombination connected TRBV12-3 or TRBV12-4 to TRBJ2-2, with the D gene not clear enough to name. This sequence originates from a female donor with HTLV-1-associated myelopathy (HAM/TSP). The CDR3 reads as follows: CASSSSHLNTGELFF. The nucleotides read TGTGCCAGCAGTTCAAGCCACCTGAACACCGGGGAGCTGTTTTTT.